Sequencing of this T cell receptor beta chain was carried out in a study of cytomegalovirus exposure and HLA in healthy donors. Amplification used 60 Vbeta primers and 13 Jbeta primers. Only in-frame clones appear in the TCRdb table, and some are missing; sequencing was by immunoSEQ multiplex PCR. The table lists some 130,000 clones, 79% of them singletons. On this clone: No antigen is known for it.

Study results and limitations: Versus the approximately 700-donor mean, an Asian-associated ancestry cluster reportedly showed fewer N-insertions in a later analysis. The authors reported that TCR beta sequences could predict HLA-A and HLA-B alleles. These predictions were accurate for most subjects in the first cohort.

Specimen: PBMCs. The TCR sequence derives from a male donor in good health and CMV-seronegative.

The CDR3 loop reads CASSLRTVNEKLFF. The CDR3 coding sequence is TGTGCCAGCAGCTTAAGGACAGTTAATGAAAAACTGTTTTTT. The rearrangement joins TRBV7-6 to TRBJ1-4; TRBD1 is a possible D gene (6 bases). Germline V gene lookup returns CDR1 SGHVS and CDR2 FNYEAQ. The CDR3 covers 14 residues. The ends were cut back, 2 bases at V and 4 bases at J, with 8 bases in the middle.